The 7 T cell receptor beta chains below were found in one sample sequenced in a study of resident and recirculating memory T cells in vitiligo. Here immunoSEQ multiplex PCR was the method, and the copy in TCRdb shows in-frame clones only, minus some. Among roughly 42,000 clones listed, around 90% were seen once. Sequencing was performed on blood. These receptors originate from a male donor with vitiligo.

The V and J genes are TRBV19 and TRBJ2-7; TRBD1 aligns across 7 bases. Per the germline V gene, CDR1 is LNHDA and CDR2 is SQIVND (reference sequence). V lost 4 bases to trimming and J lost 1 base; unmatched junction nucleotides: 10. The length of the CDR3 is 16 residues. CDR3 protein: CASSTQTGSLSYEQYF. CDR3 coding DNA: TGTGCCAGTAGTACCCAGACAGGGTCTCTGTCCTACGAGCAGTACTTC. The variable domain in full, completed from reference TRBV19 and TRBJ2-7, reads DGGITQSPKYLFRKEGQNVTLSCEQNLNHDAMYWYRQDPGQGLRLIYYSQIVNDFQKGDIAEGYSVSREKKESFPLTVTSAQKNPTAFYLCASSTQTGSLSYEQYFGPGTRLTVT.

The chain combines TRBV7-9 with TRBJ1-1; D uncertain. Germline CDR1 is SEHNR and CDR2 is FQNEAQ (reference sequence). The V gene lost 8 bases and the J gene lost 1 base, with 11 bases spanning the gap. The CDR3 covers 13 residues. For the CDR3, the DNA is TGTGCCAGCGCTGGGCAGGAGAACACTGAAGCTTTCTTT. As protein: CASAGQENTEAFF.

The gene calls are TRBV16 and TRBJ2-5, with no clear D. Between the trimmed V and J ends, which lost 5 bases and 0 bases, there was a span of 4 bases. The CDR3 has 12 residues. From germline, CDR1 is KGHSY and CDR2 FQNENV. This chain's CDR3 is CASSSNQETQYF. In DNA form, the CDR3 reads TGTGCCAGCAGCTCCAACCAAGAGACCCAGTACTTC.

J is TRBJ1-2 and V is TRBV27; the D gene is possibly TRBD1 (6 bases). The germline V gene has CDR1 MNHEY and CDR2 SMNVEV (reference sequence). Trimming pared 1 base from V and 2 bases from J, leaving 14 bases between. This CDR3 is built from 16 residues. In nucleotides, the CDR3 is TGTGCCAGCAGTTTATTTTGGGGGCCCAGGAACTATGGCTACACCTTC. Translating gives CASSLFWGPRNYGYTF.

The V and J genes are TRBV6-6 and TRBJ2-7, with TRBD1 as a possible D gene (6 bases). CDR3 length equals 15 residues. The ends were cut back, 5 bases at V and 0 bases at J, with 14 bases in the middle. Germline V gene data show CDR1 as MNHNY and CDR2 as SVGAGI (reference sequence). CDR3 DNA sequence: TGTGCCAGCAGTGACGCGACAGGTAGCTCCTACGAGCAGTACTTC. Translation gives CASSDATGSSYEQYF.

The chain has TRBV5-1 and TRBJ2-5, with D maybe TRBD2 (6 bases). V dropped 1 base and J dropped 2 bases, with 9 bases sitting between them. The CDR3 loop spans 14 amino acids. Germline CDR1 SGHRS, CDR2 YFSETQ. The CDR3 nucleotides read TGCGCCAGCAGCTTGCCAGCGGGTCAAGAGACCCAGTACTTC. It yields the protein CASSLPAGQETQYF.

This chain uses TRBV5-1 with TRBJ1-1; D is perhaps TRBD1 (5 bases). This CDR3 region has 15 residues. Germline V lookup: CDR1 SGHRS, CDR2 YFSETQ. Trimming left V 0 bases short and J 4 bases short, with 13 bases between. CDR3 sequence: CASSLVGGGGTEAFF. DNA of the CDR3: TGCGCCAGCAGCTTGGTGGGGGGTGGGGGCACTGAAGCTTTCTTT.